The 22 T cell receptor beta chains listed next were all sequenced from one sample in a study of blood T cell repertoires in COVID-19. The repertoire was sequenced with immunoSEQ multiplex PCR; TCRdb's copy has only in-frame clones and lacks some. The table lists 35,000 to 45,000 clones, about nine tenths of them singletons, with 13% to 15% in the top ten. The sequencing input was peripheral blood. All receptors derive from a human donor in a cohort sampled during active COVID-19.

V and J are TRBV5-6 and TRBJ1-3, with D uncertain. There are 14 residues in the CDR3. Trimming pared 4 bases from V and 4 bases from J, leaving 12 bases between. The germline V gene has CDR1 SGHDT and CDR2 YYEEEE. The CDR3 loop reads CASSPEFMGNTIYF. The CDR3 nucleotides read TGTGCCAGCAGCCCGGAGTTTATGGGAAACACCATATATTTT.

V is TRBV5-5 and J is TRBJ1-5, with a weak D call TRBD1 (6 bases). V was cut by 3 bases and J by 2 bases, with 9 bases left in between. The CDR3 sequence is 14 residues long. Germline V lookup: CDR1 SGHKS, CDR2 YYEKEE (reference sequence). The CDR3 sequence is CASSSGVGNQPQHF. For the CDR3, the DNA is TGTGCCAGCAGCTCAGGGGTAGGCAATCAGCCCCAGCATTTT.

The gene calls are TRBV15 and TRBJ2-5, with 7 positions matching TRBD1. This CDR3 comprises 13 residues. V lost 4 bases and J lost 5; bases outside the gene matches: 4. CDR1 is LNHNV and CDR2 is YYDKDF in the germline V gene (reference sequence). CDR3 in amino acids: CATSKPTGETQYF. The CDR3 DNA reads TGTGCCACCAGCAAGCCGACAGGGGAGACCCAGTACTTC.

This clone was detected a few times. The chain has TRBV6-5 and TRBJ1-1; TRBD1 matches at 8 bases. CDR3 length: 13 residues. Germline assignment: CDR1 MNHEY and CDR2 SVGAGI. Trimming removed 4 bases from V and 6 bases from J; junction bases left unmatched: 4. The CDR3, as DNA: TGTGCCAGCAGTTGGGAGGACAGGGCTGAAGCTTTCTTT. Protein product: CASSWEDRAEAFF.

The genes are TRBV7-9 and TRBJ1-3; D is ambiguous. Germline V gene lookup returns CDR1 SEHNR and CDR2 FQNEAQ (reference sequence). V was trimmed by 8 bases and J by 8 bases, leaving 13 bases between them. The CDR3 totals 12 residues. DNA for the CDR3: TGTGCCAGCTCCCTTCTAGCTGACACCATATATTTT. Amino acids: CASSLLADTIYF.

The V gene is TRBV30, the J gene TRBJ2-5, with 7 bases aligning to TRBD2. V shed 2 bases, J shed 7 bases, and the junction held 7 bases outside the gene matches. The CDR3 runs 13 residues. Germline values: CDR1 GTSNPN, CDR2 SVGIG (reference sequence). As DNA, the CDR3 is TGTGCCTGGAGTTGGGGGGGGGTCGGGACCCAGTACTTC. Translation: CAWSWGGVGTQYF. Supplemented by reference TRBV30 and TRBJ2-5, the full variable domain reads SQTIHQWPATLVQPVGSPLSLECTVEGTSNPNLYWYRQAAGRGLQLLFYSVGIGQISSEVPQNLSASRPQDRQFILSSKKLLLSDSGFYLCAWSWGGVGTQYFGPGTRLLVL.

The chain recombines TRBV6-1 with TRBJ1-2; 7 bases match TRBD1. Per the germline V gene, CDR1 is MNHNS and CDR2 is SASEGT. V lost 1 base, J lost 4 bases, and 3 bases stayed unmatched. This CDR3 is 14 amino acids long. The chain's CDR3 is CASSEGGQLYGYTF. The DNA for the CDR3 is TGTGCCAGCAGTGAAGGGGGACAGCTCTATGGCTACACCTTC.

CDR3 in amino acids: CAWSVIAEGQFF. CDR3 DNA: TGTGCCTGGAGTGTTATCGCGGAGGGGCAGTTCTTC. The chain uses TRBV30 and TRBJ2-1; possible D gene TRBD2, 6 bases. The CDR3 is 12 amino acids. The V gene lost 0 bases and the J gene lost 12 bases, with 12 bases spanning the gap. In germline, CDR1 is GTSNPN, CDR2 SVGIG (reference sequence). The variable domain in full, completed from reference TRBV30 and TRBJ2-1, reads SQTIHQWPATLVQPVGSPLSLECTVEGTSNPNLYWYRQAAGRGLQLLFYSVGIGQISSEVPQNLSASRPQDRQFILSSKKLLLSDSGFYLCAWSVIAEGQFFGPGTRLTVL.

This clone was recorded only once. Distinct nucleotide sequences in the sample also encode this CDR3. CDR3 loop: CARRAGRGGAGDTQYF. In DNA form, the CDR3 reads TGTGCCCGCCGCGCAGGTCGCGGGGGGGCGGGGGATACGCAGTATTTT. The chain has TRBV9 and TRBJ2-3; 9 bases line up with TRBD2. The V gene's germline CDR1 is SGDLS and CDR2 YYNGEE. The CDR3 has 16 amino acids. J gave up 6 bases and V 10 bases, and 18 bases lay outside the gene matches.

The chain joins TRBV2 to TRBJ1-1; D uncertain. Germline loops: CDR1 SNHLY, CDR2 FYNNEI. This CDR3 has 11 amino acids. The V end lost 1 base, the J end lost 11 bases, and 8 bases lay between the germline ends. CDR3 sequence reads: CASSEGRLAFF. Written as DNA, the CDR3 is TGTGCCAGCAGTGAAGGCAGGCTGGCTTTCTTT.

This chain links TRBV7-2 with TRBJ1-1; D is undetermined. This CDR3 spans 13 amino acids. CDR1 and CDR2 from the germline V gene are SGHTA and FQGNSA. Trimming shortened V by 4 bases and J by 6 bases, and 12 bases separated the two germline ends. The DNA of the CDR3 is TGTGCCAGCAGCTCCCAGGAGGGCGCTGAAGCTTTCTTT. This gives the protein CASSSQEGAEAFF.

The rearrangement uses TRBV6-6 and TRBJ1-1; no clear D. From germline, CDR1 is MNHNY and CDR2 SVGAGI (reference sequence). The CDR3 covers 12 residues. V was cut by 6 bases and J by 7 bases, with 12 bases left in between. This chain's CDR3 is CASSLARGEAFF. CDR3 in DNA: TGTGCCAGCAGCCTAGCCAGAGGTGAAGCTTTCTTT.

The V gene is TRBV19, the J gene TRBJ1-2; D unclear. V was cut by 7 bases and J by 4 bases, with 19 bases left in between. The CDR3 is 15 residues long. CDR1 is LNHDA and CDR2 is SQIVND in the germline V gene (reference sequence). For the CDR3, the DNA is TGTGCCAGTACCCCAGCGGGAGGCCCCCTCTATGGCTACACCTTC. Translating gives CASTPAGGPLYGYTF.

This clone was recorded once. The rearrangement links TRBV3-1 (or the pseudogene TRBV3-2) to TRBJ2-1, with 8 bases identical to TRBD2. J was trimmed by 4 bases and V by 1 base; bases with no gene match: 6. This CDR3 contains 16 residues. Germline V lookup: CDR1 LGHDT, CDR2 YNNKEL (reference sequence). This CDR3 reads CASSQGAAGAYNEQFF. DNA of the CDR3: TGTGCCAGCAGCCAAGGCGCAGCGGGAGCTTACAATGAGCAGTTCTTC.

V is TRBV7-2 and J is TRBJ2-2; 10 bases are shared with TRBD1. Trimming at V came to 4 bases and at J to 5 bases, leaving 4 bases not matched to a gene. Germline V gene lookup returns CDR1 SGHTA and CDR2 FQGNSA. This CDR3 has 15 residues. This CDR3 is CASSSRTGGTGELFF. The CDR3 region has the DNA TGTGCCAGCAGCTCTAGGACAGGGGGTACCGGGGAGCTGTTTTTT.

J is TRBJ1-1 and V is TRBV27; D not resolved. Deletions cut 6 bases from V and 1 base from J, with 9 bases between. This CDR3 has 13 residues. Germline V gives CDR1 MNHEY, CDR2 SMNVEV (reference sequence). The CDR3 protein is CASRVFGNTEAFF. The DNA of the CDR3 is TGTGCCAGCAGAGTCTTCGGGAACACTGAAGCTTTCTTT.

This clone is a singleton in its sample. The chain uses TRBV29-1 and TRBJ1-3; TRBD1 aligns across 8 bases. The CDR3 sequence is 13 residues long. From germline, CDR1 is SQVTM and CDR2 ANQGSEA. V shed 6 bases, J shed 2 bases, and the junction held 3 bases outside the gene matches. The CDR3 DNA follows: TGCAGCGTCATGACAGGGGCTGGAAACACCATATATTTT. Translating gives CSVMTGAGNTIYF.

This clone was seen once. The chain is built from TRBV10-3 and TRBJ2-2, with D perhaps matching TRBD1 (5 bases). V was cut by 3 bases and J by 6 bases, with 14 bases left in between. This CDR3 is 15 amino acids long. Germline CDR1 is ENHRY and CDR2 is SYGVKD. CDR3 amino acids: CAISDRDRLAGELFF. The CDR3 bases are TGTGCCATCAGTGACAGGGATCGTTTGGCCGGGGAGCTGTTTTTT.

The chain carries TRBV4-1 and TRBJ1-5, with D possibly matching TRBD1 (6 bases). The CDR3 runs to 13 residues. V was trimmed by 0 bases and J by 10 bases, leaving 10 bases between them. Germline CDR1 reads MGHRA; CDR2 reads YSYEKL. CDR3 sequence: CASSQDPGAPQHF. The CDR3 DNA reads TGCGCCAGCAGCCAAGATCCAGGGGCTCCCCAGCATTTT.

The J gene is TRBJ2-3, the V gene TRBV5-4, with TRBD2 matching over 7 bases. The CDR3 runs 14 residues. The germline CDR1 and CDR2 sequences are SGHNT and YYREEE (reference sequence). J lost 5 bases, V lost 2 bases, and 5 bases had no gene match. DNA of the CDR3: TGTGCCAGCAGCTTAGTTTCGGGGGGAGATACGCAGTATTTT. This translates into CASSLVSGGDTQYF.

The rearrangement links TRBV5-4 to TRBJ1-2, with TRBD1 matching 8 bases. CDR1 and CDR2 from the germline V gene are SGHNT and YYREEE (reference sequence). With 1 base clipped from V and 2 bases from J, the junction kept 1 base outside the gene matches. The CDR3 runs to 14 residues. The CDR3 is CASSLQGANYGYTF. The CDR3 region has the DNA TGTGCCAGCAGCTTGCAGGGGGCGAACTATGGCTACACCTTC.

This sequence joins TRBV2 and TRBJ1-1; 8 bases map to TRBD1. There are 18 residues in the CDR3. V shed 0 bases and J 0 bases; nucleotides not matched to a gene: 9. Germline V lookup: CDR1 SNHLY, CDR2 FYNNEI. CDR3 nucleotides: TGTGCCAGCAGTGAAGCGCTTCCGGACAGGGAAATGAACACTGAAGCTTTCTTT. This gives the protein CASSEALPDREMNTEAFF.